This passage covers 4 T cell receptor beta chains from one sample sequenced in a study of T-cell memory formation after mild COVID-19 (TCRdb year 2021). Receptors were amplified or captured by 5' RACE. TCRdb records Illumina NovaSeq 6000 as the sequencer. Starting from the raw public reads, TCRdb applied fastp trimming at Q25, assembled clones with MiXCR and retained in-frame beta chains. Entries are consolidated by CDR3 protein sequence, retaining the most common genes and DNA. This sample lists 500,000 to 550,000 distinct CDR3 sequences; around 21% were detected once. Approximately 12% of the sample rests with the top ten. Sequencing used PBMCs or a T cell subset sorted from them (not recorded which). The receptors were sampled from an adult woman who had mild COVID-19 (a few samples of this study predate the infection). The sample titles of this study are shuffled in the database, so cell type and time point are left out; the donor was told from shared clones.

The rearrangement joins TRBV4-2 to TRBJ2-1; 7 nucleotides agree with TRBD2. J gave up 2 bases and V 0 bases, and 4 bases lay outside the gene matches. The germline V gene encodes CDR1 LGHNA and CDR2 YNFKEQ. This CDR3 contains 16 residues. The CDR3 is CASSQEKRDPYNEQFF. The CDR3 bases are TGTGCCAGCAGCCAAGAAAAGCGGGACCCCTACAATGAGCAGTTCTTC.

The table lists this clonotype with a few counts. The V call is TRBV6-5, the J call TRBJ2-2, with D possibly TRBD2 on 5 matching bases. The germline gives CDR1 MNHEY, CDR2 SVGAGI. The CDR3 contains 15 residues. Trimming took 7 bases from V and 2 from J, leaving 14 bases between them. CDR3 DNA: TGTGCCAGCACCCCCTGGGAGAGCAACACCGGGGAGCTGTTTTTT. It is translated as CASTPWESNTGELFF.

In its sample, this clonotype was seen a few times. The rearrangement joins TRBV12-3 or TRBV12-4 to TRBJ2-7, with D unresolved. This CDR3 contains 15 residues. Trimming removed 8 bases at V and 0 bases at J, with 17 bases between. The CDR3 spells CASCSAGQSSYEQYF. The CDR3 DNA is TGTGCCAGCTGCAGTGCCGGTCAAAGCTCCTACGAGCAGTACTTC.

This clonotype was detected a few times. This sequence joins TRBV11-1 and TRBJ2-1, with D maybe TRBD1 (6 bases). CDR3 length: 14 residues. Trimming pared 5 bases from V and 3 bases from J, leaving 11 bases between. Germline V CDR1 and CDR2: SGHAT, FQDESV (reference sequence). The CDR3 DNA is TGTGCCAGCAGCCGGACAGCTCTCTACAATGAGCAGTTCTTC. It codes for CASSRTALYNEQFF.